The source of this T cell receptor (beta chain) is a study of T cells in Graves' hyperthyroidism and ophthalmopathy. This clonotype has a count of ten or more. What it binds is not known. Sequence at one end of the junction differs from germline and may be a read error. CDR3 length: 13 amino acids. Per germline, CDR1 SEHNR and CDR2 FQNEAQ (reference sequence). General study findings and limits: Also found in blood were most expanded thyroid clonotypes above 0.001. A model using 13 V-J features told ophthalmopathy apart from stable hyperthyroidism.

Amplified TCR beta CDR3 regions came from RNA transcripts. A first-round RT-PCR of the TCR CDR3 used the HTBI primer set. TCRdb recomputed calls from the multiplex PCR reads with MiXCR, one row per CDR3 protein. This table has roughly 570,000 distinct CDR3 sequences, 46% appearing once. An absence of ophthalmopathy progression within 18 months meant stable Graves' hyperthyroidism. Hyperthyroidism patients were newly diagnosed, had disease duration under 2 months, and were aged 18 to 65 years. The sample comprised peripheral blood or thyroid tissue (not recorded which). The chain employs TRBV7-9 and TRBJ2-5; the D gene could be TRBD1 or TRBD2 (5 bases each). The source of this sequence is a woman in her late teens or twenties with Graves' hyperthyroidism. The DNA of the CDR3 is TGCGCCAGCAGCCAGGGTAGAGGGGAGACCCAGTACTTC. It encodes CASSQGRGETQYF.